The 22 T cell receptor beta chains reported below all come from one sample, sequenced in a study of CD4 T cells in relation to SARS-CoV-2 and coronaviruses. Unexposed donor CD4+ T cells date from about 2010-2018, before the COVID-19 pandemic. After about 10 days of culture, CD4+ T cells were isolated. These receptors have no known antigen. Assay used: immunoSEQ multiplex PCR; TCRdb lists only in-frame clones, some missing. Among about 26,000 clones listed, roughly 80% were seen once. Sequenced sample: CD4+ T cells from PBMCs, cultured in vitro. These receptor sequences come from a human donor in good health.

The chain joins TRBV10-3 to TRBJ2-7; no clear D gene. Trimming shortened V by 0 bases and J by 9 bases, and 18 bases separated the two germline ends. Germline V CDR1 and CDR2: ENHRY, SYGVKD. The CDR3 has 15 amino acids. CDR3 sequence reads: CAISESLRSPVGQYF. Here the CDR3 DNA reads TGTGCCATCAGTGAGTCCCTCCGTTCGCCGGTCGGGCAGTACTTC.

J is TRBJ2-1 and V is TRBV6-2 or TRBV6-3, with TRBD2 matching over 7 bases. CDR1 and CDR2 (germline): MNHEY, SVGEGT. This CDR3 spans 16 amino acids. J was trimmed by 5 bases and V by 0 bases; bases with no gene match: 7. The CDR3 DNA reads TGTGCCAGCAGTTACTCTGGCGGGGGTAATGACAATGAGCAGTTCTTC. Translation gives CASSYSGGGNDNEQFF.

The CDR3 reads CASSESVRVREQYF. The CDR3 DNA is TGTGCCAGCAGTGAATCCGTCCGAGTACGCGAGCAGTACTTC. This rearrangement joins TRBV25-1 to TRBJ2-7; D is undetermined. The CDR3 consists of 14 residues. Germline loops: CDR1 MGHDK, CDR2 SYGVNS. V was trimmed by 1 base and J by 6 bases, leaving 13 bases between them.

Note on this clone: One end of the junction does not line up with germline, which may come from a read error. The CDR3 loop reads CASSPLAGGVVF. The CDR3 coding sequence is TGTGCCAGCAGTCCGCTAGCGGGAGGCGTAGTCTTC. This chain uses TRBV6-2 or TRBV6-3 with TRBJ2-1, with 11 bases that match TRBD2. This CDR3 comprises 12 residues. Germline values: CDR1 MNHEY, CDR2 SVGEGT.

The chain uses TRBV2 and TRBJ2-7, with 7 bases fitting TRBD2. Germline trimming cut 6 bases from V and 2 bases from J; bases unmatched to any gene: 7. Germline CDR1 is SNHLY and CDR2 is FYNNEI. This CDR3 is 14 amino acids long. As DNA, the CDR3 is TGTGCCAGCAGAGGTGCGGGGGATACCTACGAGCAGTACTTC. Protein: CASRGAGDTYEQYF.

The chain carries TRBV6-1 and TRBJ1-1; tentatively, D is TRBD1 (5 bases). Germline V gene lookup returns CDR1 MNHNS and CDR2 SASEGT. The CDR3 spans 14 residues. Trimming removed 2 bases from V and 3 bases from J, with 10 bases in between. CDR3 nucleotides: TGTGCCAGCAGTGAACGGGGACGGTACACTGAAGCTTTCTTT. Translated, it gives CASSERGRYTEAFF.

This clone showed up just a few times. The gene calls are TRBV7-9 and TRBJ1-2; 10 bases align to TRBD1. There are 15 residues in the CDR3. Germline V gives CDR1 SEHNR, CDR2 FQNEAQ (reference sequence). J lost 4 bases, V lost 2 bases, and 4 bases had no gene match. In DNA form, the CDR3 reads TGTGCCAGCAGCTTAAGTAGGACAGGGGGCTATGGCTACACCTTC. The encoded protein is CASSLSRTGGYGYTF.

The chain has TRBV5-4 and TRBJ2-7, with TRBD2 matching 10 bases. Per germline, CDR1 SGHNT and CDR2 YYREEE (reference sequence). Trimming took 4 bases from V and 3 from J; bases not matched to a gene: 7. The length of the CDR3 is 15 residues. This CDR3 reads CASSTTSGTVYEQYF. CDR3 in DNA: TGTGCCAGCAGCACCACTAGCGGGACCGTCTACGAGCAGTACTTC. The full variable domain, in which reference TRBV5-4 and TRBJ2-7 provide the parts outside the CDR3, is ETGVTQSPTHLIKTRGQQVTLRCSSQSGHNTVSWYQQALGQGPQFIFQYYREEENGRGNFPPRFSGLQFPNYSSELNVNALELDDSALYLCASSTTSGTVYEQYFGPGTRLTVT.

V is TRBV7-2 and J is TRBJ1-2, with 8 nucleotides matching TRBD1. V shed 4 bases and J 2 bases; nucleotides not matched to a gene: 12. This CDR3 is built from 17 residues. CDR1 and CDR2 (germline): SGHTA, FQGNSA. The CDR3 here is CASSYRTGSGSNYGYTF. The CDR3 region has the DNA TGTGCCAGCAGCTATCGGACAGGGAGCGGGTCCAACTATGGCTACACCTTC.

The chain carries TRBV4-1 and TRBJ1-3; D is unclear. With 0 bases removed from V and 1 base from J, the gap between germline ends came to 7 bases. The CDR3 totals 15 residues. The germline gives CDR1 MGHRA, CDR2 YSYEKL. As DNA, the CDR3 is TGCGCCAGCAGCCAAGATCGGTATTCTGGAAACACCATATATTTT. Its protein is CASSQDRYSGNTIYF.

V gene TRBV6-2 or TRBV6-3 combines with J gene TRBJ2-3, with TRBD2 as a possible D gene (5 bases). This CDR3 comprises 15 residues. Germline assignment: CDR1 MNHEY and CDR2 SVGEGT. Trimming shortened V by 2 bases and J by 0 bases, and 9 bases separated the two germline ends. CDR3 bases: TGTGCCAGCAGTTACCAAGCGGAGAGCACAGATACGCAGTATTTT. Translated, it gives CASSYQAESTDTQYF.

A few counts support this clone. CDR3 DNA sequence: TGTGCCAGCAGCTTAGTTGCTAGCGGATCATACAATGAGCAGTTCTTC. This translates into CASSLVASGSYNEQFF. The chain has TRBV7-6 and TRBJ2-1; 7 nucleotides match TRBD2. The length of the CDR3 is 16 residues. The germline CDR1 and CDR2 sequences are SGHVS and FNYEAQ. V gave up 1 base and J gave up 4 bases; unmatched junction bases: 7.

V gene TRBV19 combines with J gene TRBJ2-2; no definite D call. The CDR3 is 14 residues long. Looked up from germline, CDR1 is LNHDA and CDR2 is SQIVND (reference sequence). V was trimmed by 3 bases and J by 1 base, leaving 6 bases between them. The CDR3 region is CASSIRLNTGELFF. CDR3 bases: TGTGCCAGTAGTATCCGCCTGAACACCGGGGAGCTGTTTTTT.

The chain carries TRBV12-5 and TRBJ1-6; D gene unclear. This CDR3 has 15 residues. Trimming pared 2 bases from V and 2 bases from J, leaving 7 bases between. Germline V gene sequence: CDR1 LGHNT, CDR2 FRNRAP. This chain's CDR3 is CASGLQATYNSPLHF. Here the CDR3 DNA reads TGTGCTAGTGGTTTGCAAGCCACCTATAATTCACCCCTCCACTTT.

The V call is TRBV3-1 (or the pseudogene TRBV3-2), the J call TRBJ2-1; TRBD2 aligns across 10 bases. The CDR3 loop spans 14 amino acids. Trimming cost V 4 bases and J 7 bases; bases outside gene matches: 4. Germline V gene sequence: CDR1 LGHDT, CDR2 YNNKEL (reference sequence). The CDR3 sequence is CASSPLAGINEQFF. For the CDR3, the DNA is TGTGCCAGCAGCCCACTAGCGGGGATTAATGAGCAGTTCTTC.

Only a few counts were recorded for this clone. This chain connects TRBV10-2 to TRBJ2-7, with 10 bases identical to TRBD2. The CDR3 loop spans 15 amino acids. J lost 2 bases, V lost 9 bases, and 10 bases had no gene match. Germline V gene lookup returns CDR1 WSHSY and CDR2 SAAADI. The chain's CDR3 is CASTKPGLATYEQYF. CDR3 bases: TGCGCCAGTACAAAGCCGGGACTAGCGACCTACGAGCAGTACTTC.

V is TRBV6-4 and J is TRBJ1-1; D is ambiguous. Germline loops: CDR1 MRHNA, CDR2 SNTAGT. Trimming took 0 bases from V and 3 from J, leaving 11 bases between them. The CDR3 is 15 residues long. The CDR3 is CASSDSDGRYTEAFF. As DNA, the CDR3 is TGTGCCAGCAGTGACTCGGACGGACGCTACACTGAAGCTTTCTTT.

This chain joins TRBV7-9 and TRBJ1-5; D is perhaps TRBD1 (5 bases). The CDR3 runs 12 residues. The V end lost 6 bases, the J end lost 8 bases, and 11 bases lay between the germline ends. Germline loops: CDR1 SEHNR, CDR2 FQNEAQ (reference sequence). CDR3: CASSSGSKPQHF. The CDR3 region has the DNA TGTGCCAGCAGTTCAGGGTCTAAGCCCCAGCATTTT.

The chain combines TRBV9 with TRBJ2-7; D is unresolved. V lost 4 bases to trimming and J lost 2 bases, with 13 bases between them. CDR1 SGDLS and CDR2 YYNGEE come from the germline V gene. This CDR3 spans 14 amino acids. The CDR3 nucleotides read TGTGCCAGCAGCAAAACCCACCGAACCTACGAGCAGTACTTC. Translation: CASSKTHRTYEQYF.

The chain carries TRBV12-3 or TRBV12-4 and TRBJ1-1; 10 nucleotides agree with TRBD1. This CDR3 is 13 amino acids long. V lost 5 bases, J lost 12 bases, and 9 bases stayed unmatched. CDR3 in DNA: TGTGCCAGCAGTCTTCCGACAGGGGGCAGAACTTTCTTT. As protein: CASSLPTGGRTFF.

The J gene is TRBJ2-7, the V gene TRBV13; D uncertain. Germline V gives CDR1 PRHDT, CDR2 FYEKMQ (reference sequence). Between the trimmed V and J ends, which lost 1 base and 5 bases, there was a span of 6 bases. The CDR3 runs to 12 residues. CDR3 amino acids: CASSLVYHEQYF. CDR3 nucleotides: TGTGCCAGCAGCTTAGTGTATCACGAGCAGTACTTC.

The genes are TRBV5-1 and TRBJ1-2; D is ambiguous. The V end was cut by 2 bases, the J end by 6 bases, with 17 bases between. There are 15 residues in the CDR3. In germline, CDR1 is SGHRS, CDR2 YFSETQ. CDR3 coding DNA: TGCGCCAGCAGCTTAGGTGGTTCACGGGCGAATGGCTACACCTTC. Translating it yields CASSLGGSRANGYTF.